This T cell receptor (beta chain) was sequenced during a study of T-cell reconstitution after alpha-beta-depleted transplantation in children. Unique molecular identifiers featured in how the TCRbeta library was prepared. TCRdb processed the PCR reads anew with MiXCR; each CDR3 protein has one entry. The table records about 980,000 distinct CDR3 sequences, 25% to 30% of them present only once. V lost 5 bases, J lost 7 bases, and 13 bases lay in between. Germline V CDR1 and CDR2: SGHRS, YFSETQ. The CDR3 consists of 13 residues. This specimen was PBMCs, mostly from graft donor cells, taken 360 days after TCRalphabeta/CD19-depleted stem cell transplant. This receptor was obtained from a boy under three years old who had a stem cell transplant for SCID, so the T cells may come from the graft donor. V gene TRBV5-1 combines with J gene TRBJ1-5, with D uncertain. CDR3 region: CASSNSPGQPQHF. Here the CDR3 DNA reads TGCGCCAGCAGTAATTCGCCGGGGCAGCCCCAGCATTTT.